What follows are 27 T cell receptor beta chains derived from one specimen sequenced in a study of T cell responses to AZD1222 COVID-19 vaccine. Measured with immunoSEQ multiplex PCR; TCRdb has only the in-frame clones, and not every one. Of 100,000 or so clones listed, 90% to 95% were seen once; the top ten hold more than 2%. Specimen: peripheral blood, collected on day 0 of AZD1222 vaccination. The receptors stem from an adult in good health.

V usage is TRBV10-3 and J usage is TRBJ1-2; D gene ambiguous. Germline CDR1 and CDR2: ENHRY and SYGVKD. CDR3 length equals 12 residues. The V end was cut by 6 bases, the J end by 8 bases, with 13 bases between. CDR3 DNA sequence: TGTGCCATCAGAACTCCCCCGGGCGGCTACACCTTC. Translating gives CAIRTPPGGYTF.

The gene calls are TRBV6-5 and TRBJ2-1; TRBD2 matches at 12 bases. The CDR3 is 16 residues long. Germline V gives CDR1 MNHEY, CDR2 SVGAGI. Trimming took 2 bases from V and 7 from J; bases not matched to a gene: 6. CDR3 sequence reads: CASSYLLAGGRNEQFF. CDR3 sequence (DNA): TGTGCCAGCAGTTACCTACTAGCGGGAGGTAGAAATGAGCAGTTCTTC.

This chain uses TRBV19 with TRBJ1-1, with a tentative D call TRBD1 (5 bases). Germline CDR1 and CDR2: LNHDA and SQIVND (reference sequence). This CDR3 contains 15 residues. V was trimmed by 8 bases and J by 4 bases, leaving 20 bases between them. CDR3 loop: CASHPGRGIGTEAFF. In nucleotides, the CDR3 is TGTGCCAGTCACCCGGGGAGGGGAATCGGCACTGAAGCTTTCTTT. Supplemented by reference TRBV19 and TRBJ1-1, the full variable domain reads DGGITQSPKYLFRKEGQNVTLSCEQNLNHDAMYWYRQDPGQGLRLIYYSQIVNDFQKGDIAEGYSVSREKKESFPLTVTSAQKNPTAFYLCASHPGRGIGTEAFFGQGTRLTVV.

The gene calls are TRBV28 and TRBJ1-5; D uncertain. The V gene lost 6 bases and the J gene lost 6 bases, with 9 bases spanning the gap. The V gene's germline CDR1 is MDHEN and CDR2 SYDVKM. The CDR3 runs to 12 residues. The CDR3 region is CASSSGSQPQHF. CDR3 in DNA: TGTGCCAGCAGCAGCGGCAGTCAGCCCCAGCATTTT.

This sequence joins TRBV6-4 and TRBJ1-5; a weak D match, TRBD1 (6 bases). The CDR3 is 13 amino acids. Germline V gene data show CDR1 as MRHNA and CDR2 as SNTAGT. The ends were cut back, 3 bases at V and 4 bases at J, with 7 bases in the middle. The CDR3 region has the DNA TGTGCCAGCAGTGAAAGGGGGAATCAGCCCCAGCATTTT. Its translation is CASSERGNQPQHF.

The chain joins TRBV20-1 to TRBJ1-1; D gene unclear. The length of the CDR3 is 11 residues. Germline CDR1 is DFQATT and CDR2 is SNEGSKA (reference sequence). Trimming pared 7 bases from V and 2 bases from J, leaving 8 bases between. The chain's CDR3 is CSGRGNTEAFF. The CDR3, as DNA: TGCAGTGGTCGGGGTAACACTGAAGCTTTCTTT.

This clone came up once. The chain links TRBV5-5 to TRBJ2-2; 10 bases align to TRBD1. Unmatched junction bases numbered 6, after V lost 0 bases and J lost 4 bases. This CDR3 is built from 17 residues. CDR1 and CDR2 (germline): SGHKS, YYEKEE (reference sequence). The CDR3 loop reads CASSLARQGAGTGELFF. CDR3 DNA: TGTGCCAGCAGCTTGGCCAGACAGGGGGCCGGCACCGGGGAGCTGTTTTTT.

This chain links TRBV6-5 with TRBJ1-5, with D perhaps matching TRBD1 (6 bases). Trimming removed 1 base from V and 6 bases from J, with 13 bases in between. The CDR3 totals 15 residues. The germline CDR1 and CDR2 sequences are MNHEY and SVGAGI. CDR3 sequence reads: CASSYLGGGGQPQHF. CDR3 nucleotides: TGTGCCAGCAGTTACTTAGGGGGGGGTGGTCAGCCCCAGCATTTT.

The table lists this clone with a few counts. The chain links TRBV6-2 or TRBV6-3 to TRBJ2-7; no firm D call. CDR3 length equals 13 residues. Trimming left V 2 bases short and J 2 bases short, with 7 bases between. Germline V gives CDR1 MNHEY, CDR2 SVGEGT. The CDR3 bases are TGTGCCAGCAGTTACGCAGAGACCTACGAGCAGTACTTC. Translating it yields CASSYAETYEQYF.

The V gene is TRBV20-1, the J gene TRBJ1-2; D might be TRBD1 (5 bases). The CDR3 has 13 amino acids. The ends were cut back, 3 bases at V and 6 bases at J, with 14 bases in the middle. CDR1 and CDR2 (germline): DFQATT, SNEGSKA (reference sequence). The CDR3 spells CSASTDGGDGYTF. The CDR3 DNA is TGCAGTGCTAGTACCGATGGGGGGGATGGCTACACCTTC.

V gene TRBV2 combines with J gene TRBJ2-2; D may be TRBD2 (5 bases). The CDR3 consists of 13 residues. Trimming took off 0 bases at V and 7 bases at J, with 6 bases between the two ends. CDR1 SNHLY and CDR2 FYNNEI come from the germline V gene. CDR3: CASSEAEGGELFF. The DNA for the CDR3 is TGTGCCAGCAGTGAAGCCGAGGGCGGGGAGCTGTTTTTT.

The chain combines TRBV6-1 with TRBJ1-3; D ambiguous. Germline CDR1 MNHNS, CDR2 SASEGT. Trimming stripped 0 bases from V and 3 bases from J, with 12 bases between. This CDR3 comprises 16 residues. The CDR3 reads CASSEARQSYGNTIYF. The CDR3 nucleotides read TGTGCCAGCAGTGAAGCTCGACAATCATATGGAAACACCATATATTTT.

The CDR3 protein is CASSNVGGVQQPQHF. The CDR3 coding sequence is TGTGCCAGCAGCAACGTAGGTGGGGTACAACAGCCCCAGCATTTT. The chain is built from TRBV9 and TRBJ1-5; the D is unclear. The CDR3 is 15 amino acids. V was pared by 4 bases and J by 7 bases, with 18 bases between. Germline values: CDR1 SGDLS, CDR2 YYNGEE.

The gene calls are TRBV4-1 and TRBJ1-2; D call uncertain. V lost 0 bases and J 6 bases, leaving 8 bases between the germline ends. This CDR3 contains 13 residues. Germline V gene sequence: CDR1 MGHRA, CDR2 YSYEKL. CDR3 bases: TGCGCCAGCAGCCAAGATTCGTGGAATGGCTACACCTTC. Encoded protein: CASSQDSWNGYTF.

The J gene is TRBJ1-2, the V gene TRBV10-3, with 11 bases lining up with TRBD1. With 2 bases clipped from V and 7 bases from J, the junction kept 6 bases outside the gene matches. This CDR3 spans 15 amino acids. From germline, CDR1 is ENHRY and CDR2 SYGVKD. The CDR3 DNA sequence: TGTGCCATCAGTGAGCCCGGACAGGGGGCGGCTGGCTACACCTTC. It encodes CAISEPGQGAAGYTF.

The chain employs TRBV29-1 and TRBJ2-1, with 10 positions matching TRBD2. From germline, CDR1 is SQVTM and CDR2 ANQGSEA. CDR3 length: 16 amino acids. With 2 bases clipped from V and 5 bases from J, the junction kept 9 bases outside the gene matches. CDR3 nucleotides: TGCAGCGTTGAAAAAGTGAGTCTAGCGGGAGACAATGAGCAGTTCTTC. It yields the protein CSVEKVSLAGDNEQFF.

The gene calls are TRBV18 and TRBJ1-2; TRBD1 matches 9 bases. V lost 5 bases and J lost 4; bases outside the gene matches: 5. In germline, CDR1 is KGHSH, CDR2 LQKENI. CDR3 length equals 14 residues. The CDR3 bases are TGTGCCAGCTCAACAGGGGGCGAACCCTATGGCTACACCTTC. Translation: CASSTGGEPYGYTF.

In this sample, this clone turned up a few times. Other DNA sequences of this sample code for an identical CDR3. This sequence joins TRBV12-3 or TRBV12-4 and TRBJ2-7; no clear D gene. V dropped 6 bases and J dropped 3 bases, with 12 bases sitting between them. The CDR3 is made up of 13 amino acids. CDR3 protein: CASSRNRGYEQYF. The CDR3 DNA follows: TGTGCCAGCAGCCGAAATCGAGGCTACGAGCAGTACTTC.

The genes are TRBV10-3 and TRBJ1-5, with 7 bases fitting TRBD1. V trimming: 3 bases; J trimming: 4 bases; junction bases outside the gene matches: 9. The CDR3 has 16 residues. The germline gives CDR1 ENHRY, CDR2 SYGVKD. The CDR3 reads CAISDEGAGKNQPQHF. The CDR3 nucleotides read TGTGCCATCAGTGATGAGGGGGCTGGTAAAAATCAGCCCCAGCATTTT.

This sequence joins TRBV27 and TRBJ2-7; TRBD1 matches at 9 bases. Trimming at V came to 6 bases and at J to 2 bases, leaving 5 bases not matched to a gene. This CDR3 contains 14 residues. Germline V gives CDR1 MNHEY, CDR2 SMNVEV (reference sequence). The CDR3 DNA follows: TGTGCCAGCAGGACAGGGGGTATTCCCTACGAGCAGTACTTC. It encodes CASRTGGIPYEQYF.

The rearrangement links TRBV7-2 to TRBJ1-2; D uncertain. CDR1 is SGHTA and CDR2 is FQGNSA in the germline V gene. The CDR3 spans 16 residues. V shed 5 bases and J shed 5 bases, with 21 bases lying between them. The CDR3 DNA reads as TGTGCCAGCAGCCCCCCTTGGGTCGACGCGGAGTATGGCTACACCTTC. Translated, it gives CASSPPWVDAEYGYTF.

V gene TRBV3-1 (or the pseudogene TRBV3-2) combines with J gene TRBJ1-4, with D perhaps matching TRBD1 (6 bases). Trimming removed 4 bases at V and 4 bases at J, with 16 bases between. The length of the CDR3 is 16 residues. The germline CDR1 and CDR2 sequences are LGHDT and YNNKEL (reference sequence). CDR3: CASSPTLTGYNEKLFF. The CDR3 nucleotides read TGTGCCAGCAGCCCTACCCTGACAGGTTATAATGAAAAACTGTTTTTT.

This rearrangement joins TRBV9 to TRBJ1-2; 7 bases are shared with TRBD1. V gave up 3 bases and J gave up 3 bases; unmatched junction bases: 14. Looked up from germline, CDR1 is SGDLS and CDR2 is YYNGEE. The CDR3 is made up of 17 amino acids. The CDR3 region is CASSGGTDPQGDYGYTF. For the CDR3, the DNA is TGTGCCAGCAGCGGTGGGACAGACCCTCAGGGGGACTATGGCTACACCTTC.

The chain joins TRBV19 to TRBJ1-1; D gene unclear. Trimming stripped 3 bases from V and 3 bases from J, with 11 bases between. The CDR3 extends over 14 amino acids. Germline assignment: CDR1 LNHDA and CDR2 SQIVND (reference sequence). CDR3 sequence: CASSISSFYTEAFF. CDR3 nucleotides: TGTGCCAGTAGTATTAGCTCCTTTTACACTGAAGCTTTCTTT.

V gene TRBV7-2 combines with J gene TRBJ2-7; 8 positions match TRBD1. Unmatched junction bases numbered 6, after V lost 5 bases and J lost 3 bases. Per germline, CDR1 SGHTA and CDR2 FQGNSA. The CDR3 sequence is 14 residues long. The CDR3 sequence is CASSLGTGNYEQYF. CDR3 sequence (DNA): TGTGCCAGCAGCCTCGGGACAGGAAACTACGAGCAGTACTTC. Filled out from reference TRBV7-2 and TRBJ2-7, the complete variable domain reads GAGVSQSPSNKVTEKGKDVELRCDPISGHTALYWYRQSLGQGLEFLIYFQGNSAPDKSGLPSDRFSAERTGGSVSTLTIQRTQQEDSAVYLCASSLGTGNYEQYFGPGTRLTVT.

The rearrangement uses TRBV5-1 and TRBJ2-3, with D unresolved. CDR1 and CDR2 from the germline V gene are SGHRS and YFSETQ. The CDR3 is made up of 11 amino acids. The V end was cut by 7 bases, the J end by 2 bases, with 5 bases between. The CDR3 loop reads CASGFTDTQYF. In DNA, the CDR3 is TGCGCCAGCGGATTCACAGATACGCAGTATTTT.

The CDR3 here is CASSPKTSGARETQYF. The CDR3 DNA sequence: TGTGCCAGCAGCCCGAAGACTAGCGGGGCGAGAGAGACCCAGTACTTC. The rearrangement uses TRBV7-2 and TRBJ2-5; 11 bases align to TRBD2. V gave up 5 bases and J gave up 4 bases; unmatched junction bases: 9. The CDR3 loop spans 16 amino acids. CDR1 is SGHTA and CDR2 is FQGNSA in the germline V gene.